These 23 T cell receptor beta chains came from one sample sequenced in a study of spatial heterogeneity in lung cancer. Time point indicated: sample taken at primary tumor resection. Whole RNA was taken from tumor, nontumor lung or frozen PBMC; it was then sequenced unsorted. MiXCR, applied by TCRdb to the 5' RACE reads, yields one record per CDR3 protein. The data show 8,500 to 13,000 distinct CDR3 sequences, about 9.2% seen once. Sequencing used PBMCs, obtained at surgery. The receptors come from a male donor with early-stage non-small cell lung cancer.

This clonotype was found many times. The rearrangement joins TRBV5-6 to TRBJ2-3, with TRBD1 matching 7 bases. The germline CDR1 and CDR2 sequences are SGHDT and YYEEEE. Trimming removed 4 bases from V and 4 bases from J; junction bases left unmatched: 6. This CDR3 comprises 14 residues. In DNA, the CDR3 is TGTGCCAGCAGCCTACAGGGGTGGGCAGATACGCAGTATTTT. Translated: CASSLQGWADTQYF.

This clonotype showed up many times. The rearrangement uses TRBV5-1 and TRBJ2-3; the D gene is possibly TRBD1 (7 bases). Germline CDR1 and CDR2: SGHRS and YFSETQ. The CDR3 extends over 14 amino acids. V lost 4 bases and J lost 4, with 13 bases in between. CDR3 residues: CASSRDREADTQYF. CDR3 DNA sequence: TGCGCCAGCAGCCGTGACAGGGAGGCAGATACGCAGTATTTT.

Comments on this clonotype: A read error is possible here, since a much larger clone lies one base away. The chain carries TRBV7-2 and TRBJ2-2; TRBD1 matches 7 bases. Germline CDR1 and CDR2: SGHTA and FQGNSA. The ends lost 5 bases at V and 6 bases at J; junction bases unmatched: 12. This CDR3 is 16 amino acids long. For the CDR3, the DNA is TGTGCCAGCAGCCCAAGGCCACAGGGGTTTTCCGGGGAGCTGTTTTTT. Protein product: CASSPRPQGFSGELFF.

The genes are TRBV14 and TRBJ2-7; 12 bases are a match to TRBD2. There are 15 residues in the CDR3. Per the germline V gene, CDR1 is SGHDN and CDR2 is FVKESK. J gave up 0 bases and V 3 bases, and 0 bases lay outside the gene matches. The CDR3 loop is CASSQGLAGSYEQYF. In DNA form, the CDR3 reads TGTGCCAGCAGCCAGGGACTAGCGGGCTCCTACGAGCAGTACTTC.

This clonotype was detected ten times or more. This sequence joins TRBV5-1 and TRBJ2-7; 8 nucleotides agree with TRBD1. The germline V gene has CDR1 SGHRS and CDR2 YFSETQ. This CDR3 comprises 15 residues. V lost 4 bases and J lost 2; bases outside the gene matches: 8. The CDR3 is CASSPQQGDPYEQYF. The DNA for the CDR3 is TGCGCCAGCAGCCCACAACAGGGGGACCCCTACGAGCAGTACTTC.

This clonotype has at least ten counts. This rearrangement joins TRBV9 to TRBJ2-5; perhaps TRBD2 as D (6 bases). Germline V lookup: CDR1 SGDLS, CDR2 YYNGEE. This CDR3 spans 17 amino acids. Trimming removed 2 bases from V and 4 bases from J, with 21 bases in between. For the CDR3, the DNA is TGTGCCAGCAGCGTTCGGAGGGGTGGACCAGTGGGAGAGACCCAGTACTTC. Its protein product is CASSVRRGGPVGETQYF.

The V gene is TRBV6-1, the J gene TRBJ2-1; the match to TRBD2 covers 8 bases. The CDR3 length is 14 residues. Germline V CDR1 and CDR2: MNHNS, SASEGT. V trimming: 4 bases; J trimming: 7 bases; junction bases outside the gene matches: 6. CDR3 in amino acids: CASSAGGGWNEQFF. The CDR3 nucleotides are TGTGCCAGCAGTGCGGGCGGGGGGTGGAATGAGCAGTTCTTC.

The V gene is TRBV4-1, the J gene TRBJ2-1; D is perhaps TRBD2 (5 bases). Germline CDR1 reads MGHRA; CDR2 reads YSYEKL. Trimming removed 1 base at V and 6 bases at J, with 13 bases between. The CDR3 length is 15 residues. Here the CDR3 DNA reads TGCGCCAGCAGCCAAGCCCAACCAAGCGGCAATGAGCAGTTCTTC. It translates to CASSQAQPSGNEQFF.

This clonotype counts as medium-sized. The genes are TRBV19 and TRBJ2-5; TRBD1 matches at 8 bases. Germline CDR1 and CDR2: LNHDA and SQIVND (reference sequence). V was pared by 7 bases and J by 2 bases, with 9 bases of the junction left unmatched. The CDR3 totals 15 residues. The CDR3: CASNPGTGEQETQYF. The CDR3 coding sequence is TGTGCCAGTAATCCCGGGACAGGAGAACAAGAGACCCAGTACTTC.

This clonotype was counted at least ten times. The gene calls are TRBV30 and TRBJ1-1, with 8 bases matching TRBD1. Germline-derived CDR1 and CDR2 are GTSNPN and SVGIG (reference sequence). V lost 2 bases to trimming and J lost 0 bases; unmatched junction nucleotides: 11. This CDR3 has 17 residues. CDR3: CAWSRDRYRSLNTEAFF. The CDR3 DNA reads TGTGCCTGGAGTAGGGACAGGTATAGAAGCTTGAACACTGAAGCTTTCTTT. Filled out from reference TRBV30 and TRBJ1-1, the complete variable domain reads SQTIHQWPATLVQPVGSPLSLECTVEGTSNPNLYWYRQAAGRGLQLLFYSVGIGQISSEVPQNLSASRPQDRQFILSSKKLLLSDSGFYLCAWSRDRYRSLNTEAFFGQGTRLTVV.

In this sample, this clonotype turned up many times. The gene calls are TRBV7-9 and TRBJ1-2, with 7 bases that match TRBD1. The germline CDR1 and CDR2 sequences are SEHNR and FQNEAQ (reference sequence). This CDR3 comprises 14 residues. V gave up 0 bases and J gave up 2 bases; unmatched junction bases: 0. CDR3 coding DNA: TGTGCCAGCAGCTTAGCACAGGGGAACTATGGCTACACCTTC. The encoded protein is CASSLAQGNYGYTF.

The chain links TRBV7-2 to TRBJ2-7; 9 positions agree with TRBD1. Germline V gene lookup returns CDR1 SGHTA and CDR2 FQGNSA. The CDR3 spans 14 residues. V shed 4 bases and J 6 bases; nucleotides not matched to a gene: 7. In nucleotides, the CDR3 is TGTGCCAGCAGCTCACCGACAGGGGGGAGCGAGCAGTACTTC. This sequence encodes CASSSPTGGSEQYF.

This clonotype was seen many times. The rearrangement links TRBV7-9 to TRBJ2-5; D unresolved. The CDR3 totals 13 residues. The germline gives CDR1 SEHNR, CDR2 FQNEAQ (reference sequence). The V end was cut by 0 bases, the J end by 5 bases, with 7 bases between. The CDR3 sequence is CASSLALRETQYF. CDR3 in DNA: TGTGCCAGCAGCTTAGCGTTGCGGGAGACCCAGTACTTC.

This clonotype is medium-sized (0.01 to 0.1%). The CDR3 here is CASSSELSSYEQYF. The CDR3 DNA reads as TGCGCCAGCAGCTCCGAGTTGAGCTCCTACGAGCAGTACTTC. The chain employs TRBV5-1 and TRBJ2-7; D remains unclear. The CDR3 runs 14 residues. Germline V gene data show CDR1 as SGHRS and CDR2 as YFSETQ. V lost 3 bases, J lost 0 bases, and 10 bases lay in between.

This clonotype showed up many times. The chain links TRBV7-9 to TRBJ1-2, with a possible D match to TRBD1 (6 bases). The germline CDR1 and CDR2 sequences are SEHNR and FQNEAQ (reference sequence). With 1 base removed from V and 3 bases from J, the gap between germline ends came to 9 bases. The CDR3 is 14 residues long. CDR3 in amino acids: CASSLGHRDYGYTF. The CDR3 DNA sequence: TGTGCCAGCAGCTTAGGACACAGGGACTATGGCTACACCTTC. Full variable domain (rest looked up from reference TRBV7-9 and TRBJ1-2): DTGVSQNPRHKITKRGQNVTFRCDPISEHNRLYWYRQTLGQGPEFLTYFQNEAQLEKSRLLSDRFSAERPKGSFSTLEIQRTEQGDSAMYLCASSLGHRDYGYTFGSGTRLTVV.

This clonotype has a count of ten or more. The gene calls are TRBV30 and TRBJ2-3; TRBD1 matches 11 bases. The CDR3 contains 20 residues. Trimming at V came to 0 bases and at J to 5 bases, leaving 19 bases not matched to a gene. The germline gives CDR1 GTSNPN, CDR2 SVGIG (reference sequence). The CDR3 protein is CAWSVFSGTGGIQEGDTQYF. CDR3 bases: TGTGCCTGGAGTGTATTTTCCGGGACAGGGGGGATTCAAGAAGGAGATACGCAGTATTTT.

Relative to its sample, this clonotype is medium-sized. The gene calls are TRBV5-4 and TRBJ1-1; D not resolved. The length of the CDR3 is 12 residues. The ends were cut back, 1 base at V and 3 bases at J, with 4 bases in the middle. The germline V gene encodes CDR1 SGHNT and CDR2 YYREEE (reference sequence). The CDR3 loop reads CASSLLDTEAFF. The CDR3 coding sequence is TGTGCCAGCAGCTTGCTAGACACTGAAGCTTTCTTT.

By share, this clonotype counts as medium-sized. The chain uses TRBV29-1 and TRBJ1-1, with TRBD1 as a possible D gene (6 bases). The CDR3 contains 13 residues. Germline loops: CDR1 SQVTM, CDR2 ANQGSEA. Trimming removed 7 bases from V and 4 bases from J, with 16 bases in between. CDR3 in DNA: TGCAGCGCCTCCACAGGGAGGAGCACTGAAGCTTTCTTT. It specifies CSASTGRSTEAFF. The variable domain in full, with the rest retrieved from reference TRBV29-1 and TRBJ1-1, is SAVISQKPSRDICQRGTSLTIQCQVDSQVTMMFWYRQQPGQSLTLIATANQGSEATYESGFVIDKFPISRPNLTFSTLTVSNMSPEDSSIYLCSASTGRSTEAFFGQGTRLTVV.

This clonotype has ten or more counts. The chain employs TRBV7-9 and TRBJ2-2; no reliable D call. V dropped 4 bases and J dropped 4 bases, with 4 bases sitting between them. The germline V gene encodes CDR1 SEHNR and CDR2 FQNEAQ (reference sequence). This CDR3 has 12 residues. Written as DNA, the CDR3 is TGTGCCAGCAGCTGGACCACCGGGGAGCTGTTTTTT. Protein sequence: CASSWTTGELFF.

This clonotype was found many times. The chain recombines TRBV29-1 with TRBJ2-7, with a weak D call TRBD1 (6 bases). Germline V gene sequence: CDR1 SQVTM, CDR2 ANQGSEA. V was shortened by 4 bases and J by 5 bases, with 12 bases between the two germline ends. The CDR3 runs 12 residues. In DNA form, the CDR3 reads TGCAGCGTTGCAGGGGACATCGACGAGCAGTACTTC. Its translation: CSVAGDIDEQYF.

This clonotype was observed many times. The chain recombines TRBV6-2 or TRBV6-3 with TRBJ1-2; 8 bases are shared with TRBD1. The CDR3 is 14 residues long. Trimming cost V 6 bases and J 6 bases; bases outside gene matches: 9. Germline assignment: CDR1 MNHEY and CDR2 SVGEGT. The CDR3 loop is CASRETGDEDGYTF. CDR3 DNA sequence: TGTGCCAGCAGGGAGACAGGGGACGAAGATGGCTACACCTTC.

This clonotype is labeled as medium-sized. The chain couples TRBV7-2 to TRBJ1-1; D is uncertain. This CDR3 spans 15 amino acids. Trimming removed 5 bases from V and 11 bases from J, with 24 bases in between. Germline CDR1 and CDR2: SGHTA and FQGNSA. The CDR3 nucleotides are TGTGCCAGCAGCGCGACGGCCGACACCTCGCTTAGGGCTTTCTTT. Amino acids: CASSATADTSLRAFF.

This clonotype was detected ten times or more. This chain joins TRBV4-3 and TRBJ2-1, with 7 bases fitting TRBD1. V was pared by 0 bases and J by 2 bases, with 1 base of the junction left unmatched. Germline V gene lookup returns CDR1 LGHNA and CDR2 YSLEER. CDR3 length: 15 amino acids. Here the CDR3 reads CASSQDGTAYNEQFF. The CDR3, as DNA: TGCGCCAGCAGCCAAGATGGGACAGCCTACAATGAGCAGTTCTTC.